This note documents a single T cell receptor (beta chain) sequence. The specificity of this receptor is unknown. One base away there is no much larger clone; base qualities are not given. This entry is derived from a study of shared clonotypes between healthy human individuals (dated by TCRdb to 2019 to 2021). In terms of the full investigation: The cohort included three men and two women between 18 and 49 years of age. To estimate repertoire size and how much clonotypes are shared between individuals, the study performed deep sequencing of blood TCR repertoires from roughly five healthy adults. To increase sequencing depth and limit assay-specific biases, different laboratories used diverse techniques to prepare libraries and sequence TCR repertoires. Between about 0.94 and 10 billion PBMCs per donor were obtained by leukapheresis. Overall results and qualifications from the work: The genetic and exposure-history diversity represented was limited by the small number of donors. Based on pairwise subsampling, the degree of clonotype sharing among donors was expected to be affected by sequencing depth. Only blood was sampled, and tissue TCR repertoires likely differ from those in blood.

CDR1 and CDR2 are drawn from the germline V gene: SGHDT, YYEEEE. From its cysteine to its phenylalanine, the CDR3 spans 15 amino acids. The entry retains the CDR3 DNA only, 45 bases that are in frame from base 1. The trim is 4 bases for V and 2 bases for J, with a gap of 15 bases between the germline ends. Healthy HIV-negative adults with no recently reported acute infections or vaccinations were included as donors. Every donor was a Caucasian adult living in Nashville, Tennessee, USA. For unsorted samples, 70 million to 95 million PBMCs were counted, and genomic DNA was extracted using the QIAamp DNA Blood Mini kit. Blood was obtained by leukapheresis, after which PBMCs were separated by Ficoll-Histopaque density gradient centrifugation and cryopreserved in liquid nitrogen vapor phase. Using the deep immunoSEQ assay, multiplex PCR amplified TCR CDR3 regions from genomic DNA. Genomic DNA extracted from each cell subset was distributed evenly over all wells of several immunoSEQ 96-well plates, and each plate served as one replicate. For unsorted PBMC, approximately 300 ng of genomic DNA, equivalent to tens of thousands of T cell genomes, went into each replicate PCR. Ten immunoSEQ deep assay plates were used to sequence unsorted PBMC genomic DNA. The purified libraries were quantified using a Qubit 3.0 fluorometer, sized with a Bioanalyzer 2100, and then quantified again using the KAPA Library Quantification kit. A separate single-read 150-cycle Illumina NextSeq 550 flow cell was used to sequence each immunoSEQ 96-well plate. The original pipeline was this. Because the immunoSEQ output held only junctional sequences and lacked quality scores, the filtering could not match the filtering applied to full-length reads. Sequences were annotated with PyIR, a Python wrapper for IgBLAST v1.9, using IMGT germline references to assign V/J genes and CDR3. Any read was removed if the V/J assignment was weak (E-value above 1e-6), the CDR3 was missing, or the read contained stop codons, out-of-frame junctions, or ambiguous translated residues. V3J clonotypes were defined as sequences sharing the same inferred V gene, J gene, and CDR3 amino acid sequence. The percentage overlap between two repertoires was calculated by dividing the number of shared unique clonotypes by the size of the smaller repertoire. Richness of each repertoire was evaluated using RTK rarefaction, the Chao1 estimator, and Recon v2.1 estimates of unobserved clonotypes. TCRdb took this table from immuneACCESS and kept in-frame rearrangements with V and J called. Such tables lack part of the clones; where checked against another copy, unresolved V genes explain under half of the gap, and the rest is unexplained. The D gene and trimming were derived from the DNA, and the V and J assignments and clone size from that table. The sample table shows approximately 470,000 clones, and roughly 80% are seen once. The ten largest account for roughly 12% of the sample.

The TCR was taken from a woman aged 40 to 49 in good health. Some clones in this sample may be carry-over from other donors' samples. The sequenced sample consisted of PBMCs. The chain couples TRBV5-6 to TRBJ1-2, with TRBD1 perhaps the D gene, on 5 matching bases. In nucleotide form, the sequence is TGTGCCAGCAGCCCGACGTCACGACAGAACTATGGCTACACCTTC. This sequence encodes CASSPTSRQNYGYTF.